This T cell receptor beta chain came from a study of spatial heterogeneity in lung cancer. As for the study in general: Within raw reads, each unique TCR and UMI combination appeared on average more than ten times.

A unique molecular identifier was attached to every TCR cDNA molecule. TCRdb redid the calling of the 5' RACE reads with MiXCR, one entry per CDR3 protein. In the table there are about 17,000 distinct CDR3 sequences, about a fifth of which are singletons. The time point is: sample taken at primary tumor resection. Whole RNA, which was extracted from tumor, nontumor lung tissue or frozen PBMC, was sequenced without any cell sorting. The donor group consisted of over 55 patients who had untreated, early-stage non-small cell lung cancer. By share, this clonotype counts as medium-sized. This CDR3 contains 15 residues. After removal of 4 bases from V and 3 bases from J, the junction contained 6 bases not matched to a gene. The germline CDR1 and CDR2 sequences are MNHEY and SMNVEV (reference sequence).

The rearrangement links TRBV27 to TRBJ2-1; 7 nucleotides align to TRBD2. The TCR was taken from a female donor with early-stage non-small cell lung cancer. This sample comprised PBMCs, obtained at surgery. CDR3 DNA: TGTGCCAGCAGTTCCCTCGCGGGAGACTACAATGAGCAGTTCTTC. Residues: CASSSLAGDYNEQFF.